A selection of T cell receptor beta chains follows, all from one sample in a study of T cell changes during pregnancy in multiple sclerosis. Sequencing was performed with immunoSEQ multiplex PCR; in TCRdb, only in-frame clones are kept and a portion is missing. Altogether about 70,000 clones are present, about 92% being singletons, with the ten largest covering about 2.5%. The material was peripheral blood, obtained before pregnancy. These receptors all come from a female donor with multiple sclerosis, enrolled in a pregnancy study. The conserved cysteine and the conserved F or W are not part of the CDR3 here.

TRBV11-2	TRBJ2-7	ASRWAAGLREQY
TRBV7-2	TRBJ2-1	ASSLGSSGSRSEQF
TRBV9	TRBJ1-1	ASSVSYGGTEAF
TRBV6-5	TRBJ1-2	ATTGNYGYT
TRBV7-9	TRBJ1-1	ASSSNLGQGPSTEAF
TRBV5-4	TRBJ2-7	ASSSGLAGGRGEQY
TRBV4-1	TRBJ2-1	ASSPTTSGTLNEQF
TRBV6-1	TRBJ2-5	ASSETSGSGQETQY
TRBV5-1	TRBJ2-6	ASSFPGTGDSGANVLT
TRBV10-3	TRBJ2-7	AISEQRYEQY
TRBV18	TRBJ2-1	ASSPDSGEQF
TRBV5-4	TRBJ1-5	ASSRGLGNQPQH
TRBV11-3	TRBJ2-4	ASSLGRGLDIQY
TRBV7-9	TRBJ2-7	ASSLEGAGYEQY
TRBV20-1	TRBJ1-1	SASPQYEAF
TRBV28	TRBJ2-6	ASSLGTGLPGANVLT
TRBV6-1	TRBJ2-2	ASTRTADGELF
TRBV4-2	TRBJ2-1	ASSHRTSGIYNEQF
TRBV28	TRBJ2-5	ASSPGQGAIETQY
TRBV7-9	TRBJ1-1	ASSLSGGNTEAF